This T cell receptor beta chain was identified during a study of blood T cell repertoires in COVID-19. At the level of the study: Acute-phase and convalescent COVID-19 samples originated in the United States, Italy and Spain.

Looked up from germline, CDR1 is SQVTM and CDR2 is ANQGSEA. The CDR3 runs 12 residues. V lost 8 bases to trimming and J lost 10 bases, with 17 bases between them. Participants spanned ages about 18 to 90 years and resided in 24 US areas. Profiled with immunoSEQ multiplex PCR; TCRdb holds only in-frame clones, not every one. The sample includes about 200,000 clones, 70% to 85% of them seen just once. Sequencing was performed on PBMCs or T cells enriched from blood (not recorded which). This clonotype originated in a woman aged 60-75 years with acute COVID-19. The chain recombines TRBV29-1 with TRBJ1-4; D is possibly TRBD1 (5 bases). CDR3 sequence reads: CSYRDLDVKLFF. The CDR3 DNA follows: TGCAGCTACCGGGACTTAGACGTAAAACTGTTTTTT.